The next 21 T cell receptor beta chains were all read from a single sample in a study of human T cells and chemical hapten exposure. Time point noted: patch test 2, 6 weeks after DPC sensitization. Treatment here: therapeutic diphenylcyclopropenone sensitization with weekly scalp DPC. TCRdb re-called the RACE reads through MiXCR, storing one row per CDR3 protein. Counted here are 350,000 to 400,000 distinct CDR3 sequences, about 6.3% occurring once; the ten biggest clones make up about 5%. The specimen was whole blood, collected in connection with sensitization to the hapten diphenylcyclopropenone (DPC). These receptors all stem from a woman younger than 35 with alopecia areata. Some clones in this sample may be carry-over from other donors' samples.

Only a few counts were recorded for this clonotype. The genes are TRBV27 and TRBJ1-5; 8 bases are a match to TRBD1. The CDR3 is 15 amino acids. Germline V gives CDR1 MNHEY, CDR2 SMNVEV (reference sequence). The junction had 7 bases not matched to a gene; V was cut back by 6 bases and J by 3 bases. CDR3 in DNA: TGTGCCAGCAGAAAACAGGACAGGGTCAATCAGCCCCAGCATTTT. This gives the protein CASRKQDRVNQPQHF.

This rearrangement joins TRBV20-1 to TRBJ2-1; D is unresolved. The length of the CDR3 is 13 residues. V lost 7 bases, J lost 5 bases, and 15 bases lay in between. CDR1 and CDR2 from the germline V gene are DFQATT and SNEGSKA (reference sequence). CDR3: CSVESSTDNEQFF. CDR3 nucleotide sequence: TGCAGTGTAGAGTCTTCGACTGACAATGAGCAGTTCTTC.

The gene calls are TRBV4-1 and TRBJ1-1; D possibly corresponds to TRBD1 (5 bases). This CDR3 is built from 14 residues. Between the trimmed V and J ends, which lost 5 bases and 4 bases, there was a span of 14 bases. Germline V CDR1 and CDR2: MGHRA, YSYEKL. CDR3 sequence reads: CASSKTAIGTEAFF. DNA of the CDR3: TGCGCCAGCAGCAAGACAGCGATAGGCACTGAAGCTTTCTTT.

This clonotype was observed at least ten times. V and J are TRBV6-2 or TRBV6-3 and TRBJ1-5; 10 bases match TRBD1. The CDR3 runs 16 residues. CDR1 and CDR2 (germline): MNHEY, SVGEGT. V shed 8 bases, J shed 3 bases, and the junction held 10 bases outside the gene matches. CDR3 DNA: TGTGCCAGCCGTCGGAGGACAGGGGGTTTCAATCAGCCCCAGCATTTT. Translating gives CASRRRTGGFNQPQHF.

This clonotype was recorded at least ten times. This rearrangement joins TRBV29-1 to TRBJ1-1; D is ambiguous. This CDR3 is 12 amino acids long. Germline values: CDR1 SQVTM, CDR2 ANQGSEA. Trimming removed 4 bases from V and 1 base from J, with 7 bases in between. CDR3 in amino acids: CSVVAQNTEAFF. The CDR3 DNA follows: TGCAGCGTTGTGGCACAGAACACTGAAGCTTTCTTT.

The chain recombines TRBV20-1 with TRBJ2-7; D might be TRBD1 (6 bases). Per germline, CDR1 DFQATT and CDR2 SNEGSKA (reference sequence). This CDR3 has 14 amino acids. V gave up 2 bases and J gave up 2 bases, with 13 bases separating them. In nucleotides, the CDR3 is TGCAGTGCTAGACGGAGACAGGATACCTACGAGCAGTACTTC. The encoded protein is CSARRRQDTYEQYF.

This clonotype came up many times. CDR3 nucleotides: TGTGCCACTACAGGGTACTACGAGCAGTACTTC. Its protein product is CATTGYYEQYF. This chain uses TRBV28 with TRBJ2-7, with D maybe TRBD1 (6 bases). The ends were cut back, 10 bases at V and 3 bases at J, with 10 bases in the middle. CDR1 and CDR2 from the germline V gene are MDHEN and SYDVKM. This CDR3 is 11 amino acids long.

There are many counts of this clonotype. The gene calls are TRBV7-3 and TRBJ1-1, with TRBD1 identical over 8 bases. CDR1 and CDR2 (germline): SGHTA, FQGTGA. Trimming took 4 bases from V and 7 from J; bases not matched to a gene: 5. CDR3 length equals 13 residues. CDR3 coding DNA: TGTGCCAGCAGCTCAGGGACAGGTGATGAAGCTTTCTTT. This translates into CASSSGTGDEAFF.

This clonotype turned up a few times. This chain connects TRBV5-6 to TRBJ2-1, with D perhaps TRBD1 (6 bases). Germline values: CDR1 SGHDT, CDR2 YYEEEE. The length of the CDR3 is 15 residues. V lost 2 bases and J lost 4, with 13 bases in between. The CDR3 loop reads CASSLPQTGYNEQFF. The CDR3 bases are TGTGCCAGCAGCTTACCCCAGACAGGATACAATGAGCAGTTCTTC. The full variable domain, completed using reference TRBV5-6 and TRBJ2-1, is DAGVTQSPTHLIKTRGQQVTLRCSPKSGHDTVSWYQQALGQGPQFIFQYYEEEERQRGNFPDRFSGHQFPNYSSELNVNALLLGDSALYLCASSLPQTGYNEQFFGPGTRLTVL.

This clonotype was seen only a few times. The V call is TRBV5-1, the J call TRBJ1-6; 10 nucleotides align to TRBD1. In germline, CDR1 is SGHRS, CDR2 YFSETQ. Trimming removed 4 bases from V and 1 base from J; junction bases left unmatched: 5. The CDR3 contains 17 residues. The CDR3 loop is CASSQRDRGSYNSPLHF. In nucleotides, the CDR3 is TGCGCCAGCAGCCAACGGGACAGGGGATCCTATAATTCACCCCTCCACTTT.

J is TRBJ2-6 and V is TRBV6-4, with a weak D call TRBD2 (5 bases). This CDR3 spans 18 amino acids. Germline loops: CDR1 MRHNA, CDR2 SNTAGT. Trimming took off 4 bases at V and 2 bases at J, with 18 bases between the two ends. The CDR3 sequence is CASSGAGSTETGANVLTF. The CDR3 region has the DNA TGTGCCAGCAGTGGCGCGGGTAGCACCGAAACTGGGGCCAACGTCCTGACTTTC.

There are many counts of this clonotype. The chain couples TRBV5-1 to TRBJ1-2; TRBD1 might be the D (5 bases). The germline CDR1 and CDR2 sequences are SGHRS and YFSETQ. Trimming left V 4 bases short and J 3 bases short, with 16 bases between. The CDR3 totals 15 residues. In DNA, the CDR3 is TGCGCCAGCAGCCTCCCAGGGAGGGAGTACTATGGCTACACCTTC. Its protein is CASSLPGREYYGYTF.

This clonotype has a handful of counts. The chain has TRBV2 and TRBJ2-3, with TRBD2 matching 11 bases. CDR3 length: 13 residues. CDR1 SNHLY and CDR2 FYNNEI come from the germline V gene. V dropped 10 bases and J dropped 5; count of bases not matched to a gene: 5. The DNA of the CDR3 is TGTGCCATCTTAGCGGGGGGGATAGATACGCAGTATTTT. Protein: CAILAGGIDTQYF.

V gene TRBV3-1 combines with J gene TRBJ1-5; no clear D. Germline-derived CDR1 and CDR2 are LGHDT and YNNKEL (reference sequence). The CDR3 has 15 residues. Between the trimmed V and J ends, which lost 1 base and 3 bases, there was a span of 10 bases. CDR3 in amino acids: CASSQVRGSNQPQHF. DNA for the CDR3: TGTGCCAGCAGCCAAGTCAGAGGGTCCAATCAGCCCCAGCATTTT.

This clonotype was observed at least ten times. The DNA for the CDR3 is TGCAGTGCTGCACCAGGGGCTAAAAACATTCAGTACTTC. Translating gives CSAAPGAKNIQYF. The chain recombines TRBV20-1 with TRBJ2-4; tentatively, D is TRBD1 (6 bases). The V and J ends lost 5 bases and 4 bases respectively, with 12 bases between them. This CDR3 comprises 13 residues. Germline CDR1 and CDR2: DFQATT and SNEGSKA (reference sequence).

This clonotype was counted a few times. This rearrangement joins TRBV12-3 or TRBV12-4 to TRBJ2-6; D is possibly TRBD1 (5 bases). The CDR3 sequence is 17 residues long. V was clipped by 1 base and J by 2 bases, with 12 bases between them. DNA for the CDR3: TGTGCCAGCAGTTTAGAGGGGCGGACGGCTGGGGCCAACGTCCTGACTTTC. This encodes CASSLEGRTAGANVLTF.

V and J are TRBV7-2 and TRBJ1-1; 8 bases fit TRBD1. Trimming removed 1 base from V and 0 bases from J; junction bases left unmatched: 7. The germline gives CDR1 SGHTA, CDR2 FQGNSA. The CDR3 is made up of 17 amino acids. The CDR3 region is CASSLVGRGLMNTEAFF. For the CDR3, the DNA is TGTGCCAGCAGCTTAGTGGGCAGGGGGCTGATGAACACTGAAGCTTTCTTT.

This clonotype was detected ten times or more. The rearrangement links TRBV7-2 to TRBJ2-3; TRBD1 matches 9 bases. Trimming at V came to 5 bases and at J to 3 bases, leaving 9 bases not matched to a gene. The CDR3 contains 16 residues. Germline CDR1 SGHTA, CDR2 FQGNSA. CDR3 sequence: CASSQRGQGFTDTQYF. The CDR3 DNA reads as TGTGCCAGCAGCCAGAGGGGACAGGGCTTTACAGATACGCAGTATTTT.

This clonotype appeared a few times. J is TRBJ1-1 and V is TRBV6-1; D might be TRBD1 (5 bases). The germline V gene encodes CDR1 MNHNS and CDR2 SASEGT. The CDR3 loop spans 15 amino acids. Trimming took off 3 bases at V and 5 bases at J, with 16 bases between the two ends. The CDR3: CASSDHVGGWTEAFF. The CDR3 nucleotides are TGTGCCAGCAGTGATCATGTGGGGGGATGGACTGAAGCTTTCTTT.

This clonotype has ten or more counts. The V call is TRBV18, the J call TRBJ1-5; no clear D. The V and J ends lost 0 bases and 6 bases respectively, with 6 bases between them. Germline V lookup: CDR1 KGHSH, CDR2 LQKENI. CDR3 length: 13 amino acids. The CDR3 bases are TGTGCCAGCTCACCACCGGGAAGTCAGCCCCAGCATTTT. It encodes CASSPPGSQPQHF.

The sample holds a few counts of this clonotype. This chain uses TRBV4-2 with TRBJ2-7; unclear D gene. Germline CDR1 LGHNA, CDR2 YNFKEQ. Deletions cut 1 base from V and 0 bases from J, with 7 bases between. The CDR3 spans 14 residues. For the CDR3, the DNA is TGTGCCAGCAGCCAAGGGGAAGACTCCTACGAGCAGTACTTC. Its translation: CASSQGEDSYEQYF.